This T cell receptor beta chain was captured in a study of T cells after yellow fever vaccination. Whole-study context: For low cell numbers, libraries were made with SMART-Seq v4 Ultra Low Input.

UMIs were added to TCR cDNA along with a universal primer site when it was made by 5'RACE template switching. Each CDR3 protein gets one entry after TCRdb re-called the 5' RACE reads with MiXCR. The sample yields hundreds of thousands of distinct CDR3 sequences, around 4% seen once. General observations from the study: Abundant bulk-population clonotypes could contaminate the FACS-sorted repertoires.

This clonotype was observed at least ten times. Its matching antigen is unknown. The CDR3 is 14 amino acids. Germline V lookup: CDR1 SGHRS, CDR2 YFSETQ. The germline V and J ends were trimmed by 5 bases and 11 bases, with 22 bases remaining between them. The rearrangement joins TRBV5-1 to TRBJ1-1; unclear D gene. Source: PBMCs, taken on the day of the yellow fever booster vaccination. This clonotype originated in a young man who received the YFV17D yellow fever vaccine. CDR3 loop: CASRPTGFDEWAFF. The CDR3, as DNA: TGCGCCAGCAGGCCGACGGGCTTCGACGAATGGGCTTTCTTT. The variable domain in full, completed from reference TRBV5-1 and TRBJ1-1, reads KAGVTQTPRYLIKTRGQQVTLSCSPISGHRSVSWYQQTPGQGLQFLFEYFSETQRNKGNFPGRFSGRQFSNSRSEMNVSTLELGDSALYLCASRPTGFDEWAFFGQGTRLTVV.